This T cell receptor beta chain comes out of a study of technical replicates of blood from four donors (dated by TCRdb to 2016 to 2017). Comments on this clone: Its antigen is not yet known. Base quality data are lacking; no much larger clone is found one base away.

Library method: the immunoSEQ multiplex PCR assay. Drawn from immuneACCESS, this table holds only the in-frame rearrangements with V and J called that TCRdb kept. Clones are partly lost; checked studies trace under half to an unresolved V gene and leave the rest unexplained. The sample data list about 97,000 clones, and 96% of these were observed just once. Approximately 0.38% of the sample goes to the ten largest clones. The TCR was taken from a human donor in good health. Sequencing input: T cells isolated from PBMCs.

The nucleotides read TGTGCCTGGAGTCAGGAGCGGGAGGTGGGAGAGCAGTACTTC. This yields the protein CAWSQEREVGEQYF. In this chain, TRBV30 is recombined with TRBJ2-7; 9 nucleotides in the junction match TRBD2. Here V drops 2 bases and J drops 7 bases, and the junction holds 9 bases not matched to any gene. The germline V gene (reference sequence) sets CDR1 to GTSNPN and CDR2 to SVGIG. The CDR3 sequence holds 14 residues, the cysteine and phenylalanine included. Only the CDR3 DNA is retained, 42 bases long and in frame from the first base.